This T cell receptor beta chain stems from a study of cytomegalovirus exposure and HLA in healthy donors. Study background: One earlier analysis, a look at 150 million to 200 million T cells, found some 100 million unique TCR beta sequences. Whole-study findings and limits: A prior analysis recorded that most TCR beta V segments were productive about 87% or about 30% of the time.

This CDR3 comprises 15 residues. V was pared by 3 bases and J by 0 bases, with 10 bases between. Germline lookup yields CDR1 SNHLY and CDR2 FYNNEI. 60 Vbeta and 13 Jbeta primers were used in PCR. Libraries were prepared by immunoSEQ multiplex PCR; TCRdb keeps only in-frame clonotypes and omits some of them. The sample lists 130,000 or so clones, 70% to 85% occurring once. For this clone: Its specificity is not known.

This chain links TRBV2 with TRBJ2-3; D remains unclear. The origin of this receptor is a female donor in good health and CMV-seronegative. Sequenced: PBMCs. The CDR3 bases are TGTGCCAGCAGTGATCCTGGCCGTAGCACAGATACGCAGTATTTT. Translated: CASSDPGRSTDTQYF. The full variable domain, completed using reference TRBV2 and TRBJ2-3, is EPEVTQTPSHQVTQMGQEVILRCVPISNHLYFYWYRQILGQKVEFLVSFYNNEISEKSEIFDDQFSVERPDGSNFTLKIRSTKLEDSAMYFCASSDPGRSTDTQYFGPGTRLTVL.